This record looks at one TCR beta chain sequence and its context. Its target is not known. V was cut by 5 bases and J by 1 base, with 15 bases left in between. Germline V gene lookup returns CDR1 SGHTA and CDR2 FQGNSA. The CDR3 is made up of 15 amino acids. Then a second PCR, running roughly 6 to 12 cycles, was carried out with a sample-barcoded 5' primer and a J-beta primer mix. The template-switch adaptor, which had 12 random nucleotides, put a tag on each cDNA molecule. Each CDR3 protein gets one entry after TCRdb re-called the 5' RACE reads with MiXCR. The sample has about 930,000 distinct CDR3 sequences, 25% to 30% seen once. The entry originates in a study of blood T cells in healthy people across ages. General study results and limits: Across samples, TCR beta diversity tracked strongly with naive T cell percentage. Bulk PBMC profiling left naive and antigen-experienced comparisons inconclusive.

These data were also filed under a second study, of T cells of mothers and their children. From that study: RNA extracted was entirely used for cDNA synthesis, roughly 1.4 ug per 15 ul.

The sequenced material came from blood. The rearrangement joins TRBV7-2 to TRBJ2-7; D is possibly TRBD2 (6 bases). This TCR was sampled from a woman aged 40 to 49 in good health. DNA of the CDR3: TGTACCAGCAGCCAGCGGGCTAGCGCTTCCTACGAGCAGTACTTC. Its translation is CTSSQRASASYEQYF.